This is a list of T cell receptor beta chains from one sample in a study of cytomegalovirus exposure and HLA in healthy donors. TCRdb keeps only in-frame clones here, not all; method: immunoSEQ multiplex PCR. The data hold some 190,000 clones, with 80% to 90% observed a single time. Material for sequencing was PBMCs. These receptors all stem from a male donor in good health and CMV-seronegative. The conserved cysteine and the conserved F or W are not part of the CDR3 here. A D gene is named only where the DNA matches it firmly.

D: NA
J: TRBJ1-4
V: TRBV19
length: 12
CDR3: ATSLTGNREKLF

D: NA
J: TRBJ1-5
V: TRBV9
length: 11
CDR3: ASSVEEGQPQH

D: NA
J: TRBJ2-3
V: TRBV20-1
length: 9
CDR3: SASYSDTQY

D: NA
J: TRBJ2-1
V: TRBV4-1
length: 13
CDR3: ASSQDPRPYNEQF

D: TRBD1
J: TRBJ2-5
V: TRBV7-2
length: 11
CDR3: ASSLGTGTSQY

D: TRBD2
J: TRBJ2-5
V: TRBV9
length: 13
CDR3: ASSGIAGSQETQY

D: NA
J: TRBJ2-7
V: TRBV11-2
length: 9
CDR3: ASYQGYEQY

D: NA
J: NA
V: TRBV19
length: 12
CDR3: ASRQEGGGDEQY

D: TRBD1
J: TRBJ2-5
V: TRBV29-1
length: 11
CDR3: SVLWTGKETQY

D: TRBD2
J: TRBJ2-7
V: TRBV7-9
length: 12
CDR3: SSSSTSGNYEQY